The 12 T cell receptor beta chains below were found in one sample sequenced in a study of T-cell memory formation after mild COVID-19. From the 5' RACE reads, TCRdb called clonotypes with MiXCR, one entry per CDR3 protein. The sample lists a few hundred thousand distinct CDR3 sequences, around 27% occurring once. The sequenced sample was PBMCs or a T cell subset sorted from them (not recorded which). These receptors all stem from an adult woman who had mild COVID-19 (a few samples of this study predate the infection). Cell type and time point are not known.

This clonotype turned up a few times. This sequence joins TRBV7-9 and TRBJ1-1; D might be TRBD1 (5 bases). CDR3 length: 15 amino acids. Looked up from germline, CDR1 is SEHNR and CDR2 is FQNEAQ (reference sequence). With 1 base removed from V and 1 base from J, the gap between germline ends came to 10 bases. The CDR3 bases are TGTGCCAGCAGCTTAGATCTGGGGGGGAACACTGAAGCTTTCTTT. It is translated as CASSLDLGGNTEAFF.

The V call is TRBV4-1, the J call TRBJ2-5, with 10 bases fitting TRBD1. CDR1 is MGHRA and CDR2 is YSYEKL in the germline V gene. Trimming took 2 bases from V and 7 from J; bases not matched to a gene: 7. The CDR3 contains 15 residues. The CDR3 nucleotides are TGCGCCAGCAGCCAACCAGTGGACAGGGGGGGGACCCAGTACTTC. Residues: CASSQPVDRGGTQYF.

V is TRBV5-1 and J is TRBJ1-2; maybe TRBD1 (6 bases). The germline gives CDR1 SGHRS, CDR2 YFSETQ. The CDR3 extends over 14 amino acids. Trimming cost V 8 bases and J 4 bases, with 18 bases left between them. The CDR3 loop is CASTPGGSFYGYTF. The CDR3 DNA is TGCGCCAGTACACCCGGGGGCAGTTTCTATGGCTACACCTTC.

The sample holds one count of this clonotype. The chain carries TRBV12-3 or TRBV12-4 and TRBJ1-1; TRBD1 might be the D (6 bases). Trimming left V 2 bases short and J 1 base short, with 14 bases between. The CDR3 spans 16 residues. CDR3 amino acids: CASSLWAQGPNTEAFF. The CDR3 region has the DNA TGTGCCAGCAGTTTATGGGCTCAGGGGCCGAACACTGAAGCTTTCTTT.

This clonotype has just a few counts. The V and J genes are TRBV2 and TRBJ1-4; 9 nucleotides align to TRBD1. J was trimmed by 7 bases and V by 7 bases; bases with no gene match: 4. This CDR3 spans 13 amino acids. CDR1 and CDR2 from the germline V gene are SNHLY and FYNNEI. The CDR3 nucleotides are TGTGCCAGCACCCGGACAGGGGTTGAAAAACTGTTTTTT. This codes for CASTRTGVEKLFF.

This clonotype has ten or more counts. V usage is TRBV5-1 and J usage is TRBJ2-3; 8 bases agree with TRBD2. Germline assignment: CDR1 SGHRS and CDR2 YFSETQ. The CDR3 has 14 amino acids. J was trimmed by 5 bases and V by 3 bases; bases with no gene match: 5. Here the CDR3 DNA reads TGCGCCAGCAGCTCCTCCGGGACTAGAGATACGCAGTATTTT. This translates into CASSSSGTRDTQYF.

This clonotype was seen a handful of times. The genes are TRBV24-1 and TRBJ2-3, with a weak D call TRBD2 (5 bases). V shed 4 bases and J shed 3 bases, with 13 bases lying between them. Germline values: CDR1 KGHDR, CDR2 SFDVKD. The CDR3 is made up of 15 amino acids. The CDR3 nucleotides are TGTGCCACCAGTGACGCGGAGCCGGGGACAGATACGCAGTATTTT. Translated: CATSDAEPGTDTQYF.

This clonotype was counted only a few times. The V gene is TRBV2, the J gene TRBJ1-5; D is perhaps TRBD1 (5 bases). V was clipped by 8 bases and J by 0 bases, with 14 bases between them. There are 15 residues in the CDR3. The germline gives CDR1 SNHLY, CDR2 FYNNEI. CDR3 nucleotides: TGTGCCAGCTCCGAGTGGACATCTAGCAATCAGCCCCAGCATTTT. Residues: CASSEWTSSNQPQHF.

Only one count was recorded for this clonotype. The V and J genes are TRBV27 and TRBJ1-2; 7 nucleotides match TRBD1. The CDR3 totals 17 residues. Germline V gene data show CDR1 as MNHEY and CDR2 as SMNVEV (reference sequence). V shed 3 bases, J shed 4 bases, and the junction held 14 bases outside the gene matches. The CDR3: CASSFGIGGIVSYGYTF. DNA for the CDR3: TGTGCCAGCAGTTTTGGGATAGGGGGCATCGTGAGCTATGGCTACACCTTC.

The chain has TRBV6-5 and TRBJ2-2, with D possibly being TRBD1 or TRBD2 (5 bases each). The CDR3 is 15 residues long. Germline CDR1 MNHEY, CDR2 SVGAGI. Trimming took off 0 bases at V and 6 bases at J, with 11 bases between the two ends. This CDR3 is CASSYSGTPPGELFF. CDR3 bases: TGTGCCAGCAGTTACTCCGGGACCCCGCCCGGGGAGCTGTTTTTT.

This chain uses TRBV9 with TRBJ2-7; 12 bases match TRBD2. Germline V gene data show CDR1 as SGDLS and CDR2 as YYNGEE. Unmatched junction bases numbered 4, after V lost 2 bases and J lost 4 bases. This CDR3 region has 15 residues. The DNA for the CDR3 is TGTGCCAGCAGCGTGGACGGACTAGCGGGGTACGAGCAGTACTTC. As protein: CASSVDGLAGYEQYF. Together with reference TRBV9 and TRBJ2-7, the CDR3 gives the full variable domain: DSGVTQTPKHLITATGQRVTLRCSPRSGDLSVYWYQQSLDQGLQFLIQYYNGEERAKGNILERFSAQQFPDLHSELNLSSLELGDSALYFCASSVDGLAGYEQYFGPGTRLTVT.

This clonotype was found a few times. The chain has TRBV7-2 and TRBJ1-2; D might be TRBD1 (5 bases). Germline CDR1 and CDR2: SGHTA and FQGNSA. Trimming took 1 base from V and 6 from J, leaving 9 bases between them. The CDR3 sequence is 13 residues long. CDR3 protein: CASSLDGADGYTF. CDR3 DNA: TGTGCCAGCAGCTTAGATGGGGCGGATGGCTACACCTTC.